These 25 T cell receptor beta chains were sequenced from one sample in a study of T cell responses to AZD1222 COVID-19 vaccine. Measured with immunoSEQ multiplex PCR; TCRdb has only the in-frame clones, and not every one. The table lists approximately 160,000 clones, around 94% of them singletons. The sequences come from peripheral blood, collected 28 days after the second AZD1222 dose. The receptors come from an adult who received the AZD1222 COVID-19 vaccine.

The chain uses TRBV27 and TRBJ2-3; TRBD2 agrees at 11 bases. The CDR3 is 14 residues long. Germline CDR1 and CDR2: MNHEY and SMNVEV (reference sequence). The J segment lost 6 bases and the V segment lost 2 bases, leaving 1 base of the junction unmatched. The CDR3 region has the DNA TGTGCCAGCAGTTTAACTAGCGGGAGTGATACGCAGTATTTT. Protein product: CASSLTSGSDTQYF.

This clone was counted once. The chain is built from TRBV19 and TRBJ2-2; 8 bases match TRBD1. CDR3 length: 14 residues. In germline, CDR1 is LNHDA, CDR2 SQIVND (reference sequence). Unmatched junction bases numbered 4, after V lost 6 bases and J lost 4 bases. The CDR3: CASRDRGGTGELFF. The DNA of the CDR3 is TGTGCCAGTAGAGACAGGGGTGGCACCGGGGAGCTGTTTTTT.

The genes are TRBV6-5 and TRBJ2-7; D is perhaps TRBD1 or TRBD2 (5 bases each). The germline CDR1 and CDR2 sequences are MNHEY and SVGAGI. The V gene lost 5 bases and the J gene lost 4 bases, with 15 bases spanning the gap. The CDR3 length is 14 residues. The DNA of the CDR3 is TGTGCCAGCAGTCGGAGCACGGGGCGGTACGAGCAGTACTTC. Protein sequence: CASSRSTGRYEQYF.

The V and J genes are TRBV28 and TRBJ1-2, with 7 bases aligning to TRBD1. Per the germline V gene, CDR1 is MDHEN and CDR2 is SYDVKM. V was pared by 5 bases and J by 8 bases, with 20 bases of the junction left unmatched. The CDR3 is made up of 17 amino acids. CDR3: CASSPWDSPISGYGYTF. The CDR3 DNA reads as TGTGCCAGCAGTCCCTGGGACAGCCCCATCTCAGGCTACGGCTACACCTTC.

The chain recombines TRBV10-3 with TRBJ2-2, with TRBD1 identical over 10 bases. V was pared by 6 bases and J by 4 bases, with 8 bases of the junction left unmatched. CDR3 length equals 16 residues. CDR1 is ENHRY, CDR2 SYGVKD, per germline. CDR3 amino acids: CAIRADRGLGTGELFF. Here the CDR3 DNA reads TGTGCCATCAGGGCAGACAGGGGGCTTGGCACCGGGGAGCTGTTTTTT.

As DNA, the CDR3 is TGTGCCACCAGCAGAGACTACGCGGGACAGGCTTATGGCTACACCTTC. This encodes CATSRDYAGQAYGYTF. J is TRBJ1-2 and V is TRBV15; TRBD1 agrees at 8 bases. This CDR3 has 16 amino acids. The germline V gene has CDR1 LNHNV and CDR2 YYDKDF (reference sequence). J was trimmed by 5 bases and V by 0 bases; bases with no gene match: 8.

This chain connects TRBV28 to TRBJ2-7, with 10 positions matching TRBD2. The V gene end was trimmed by 5 bases and the J gene end by 2 bases; junction bases not matched to a gene: 6. This CDR3 comprises 15 residues. Germline CDR1 MDHEN, CDR2 SYDVKM. The CDR3 region is CASSPTSGRTYEQYF. In nucleotides, the CDR3 is TGTGCCAGCAGTCCGACTAGCGGGCGGACCTACGAGCAGTACTTC.

V and J are TRBV15 and TRBJ1-3; D not certain. Trimming removed 6 bases at V and 4 bases at J, with 19 bases between. Germline CDR1 is LNHNV and CDR2 is YYDKDF (reference sequence). There are 16 residues in the CDR3. The CDR3 region has the DNA TGTGCCACCAGATATGGAAGGGAGGGCCTCGGAAACACCATATATTTT. Protein product: CATRYGREGLGNTIYF. Full variable domain (outside the CDR3, taken from reference TRBV15 and TRBJ1-3): DAMVIQNPRYQVTQFGKPVTLSCSQTLNHNVMYWYQQKSSQAPKLLFHYYDKDFNNEADTPDNFQSRRPNTSFCFLDIRSPGLGDTAMYLCATRYGREGLGNTIYFGEGSWLTVV.

This chain connects TRBV6-5 to TRBJ2-1, with 13 bases that match TRBD2. This CDR3 has 15 amino acids. V lost 6 bases, J lost 6 bases, and 5 bases stayed unmatched. From germline, CDR1 is MNHEY and CDR2 SVGAGI. CDR3 amino acids: CASRLGLAGVNEQFF. CDR3 coding DNA: TGTGCCAGCAGATTAGGACTAGCGGGAGTCAATGAGCAGTTCTTC.

This clone was seen just once. The V and J genes are TRBV6-5 and TRBJ2-1; 7 bases fit TRBD2. The V gene's germline CDR1 is MNHEY and CDR2 SVGAGI. V shed 2 bases and J 9 bases; nucleotides not matched to a gene: 10. This CDR3 region has 15 residues. For the CDR3, the DNA is TGTGCCAGCAGTTACAGGCCGGGAGGAGGAGGTGAGCAGTTCTTC. This translates into CASSYRPGGGGEQFF.

The rearrangement links TRBV30 to TRBJ2-7; D call uncertain. Looked up from germline, CDR1 is GTSNPN and CDR2 is SVGIG (reference sequence). V was clipped by 2 bases and J by 2 bases, with 7 bases between them. There are 12 residues in the CDR3. For the CDR3, the DNA is TGTGCCTGGAGTTCGCAGCCCTACGAGCAGTACTTC. It translates to CAWSSQPYEQYF. Combining the CDR3 with reference TRBV30 and TRBJ2-7 gives the whole variable domain SQTIHQWPATLVQPVGSPLSLECTVEGTSNPNLYWYRQAAGRGLQLLFYSVGIGQISSEVPQNLSASRPQDRQFILSSKKLLLSDSGFYLCAWSSQPYEQYFGPGTRLTVT.

The chain carries TRBV27 and TRBJ2-1; a possible D gene is TRBD1 (6 bases). The V gene lost 6 bases and the J gene lost 8 bases, with 20 bases spanning the gap. This CDR3 has 15 amino acids. Per germline, CDR1 MNHEY and CDR2 SMNVEV (reference sequence). For the CDR3, the DNA is TGTGCCAGCAGCCGAAAGGATGGGCCAGGGGATGAGCAGTTCTTC. Translation: CASSRKDGPGDEQFF.

The CDR3 here is CASSLVVQNTGELFF. CDR3 coding DNA: TGTGCCAGCAGCTTAGTTGTTCAGAACACCGGGGAGCTGTTTTTT. The rearrangement links TRBV7-9 to TRBJ2-2; D gene uncertain. Germline V gene data show CDR1 as SEHNR and CDR2 as FQNEAQ (reference sequence). Deletions cut 1 base from V and 1 base from J, with 7 bases between. This CDR3 has 15 amino acids.

Written as DNA, the CDR3 is TGTGCCAGCTCACCCGAGGGGCTAGGAAACACCATATATTTT. Protein sequence: CASSPEGLGNTIYF. The rearrangement links TRBV18 to TRBJ1-3; tentatively, D is TRBD1 (5 bases). Germline V gene lookup returns CDR1 KGHSH and CDR2 LQKENI. The V end was cut by 3 bases, the J end by 4 bases, with 10 bases between. This CDR3 comprises 14 residues. The entire variable domain, with the rest obtained from reference TRBV18 and TRBJ1-3, is as follows: NAGVMQNPRHLVRRRGQEARLRCSPMKGHSHVYWYRQLPEEGLKFMVYLQKENIIDESGMPKERFSAEFPKEGPSILRIQQVVRGDSAAYFCASSPEGLGNTIYFGEGSWLTVV.

V usage is TRBV7-9 and J usage is TRBJ2-2, with 8 bases aligning to TRBD1. There are 16 residues in the CDR3. V was pared by 5 bases and J by 1 base, with 6 bases of the junction left unmatched. Germline assignment: CDR1 SEHNR and CDR2 FQNEAQ (reference sequence). The CDR3 here is CASSPTGVVNTGELFF. The CDR3 nucleotides are TGTGCCAGCAGCCCGACAGGGGTGGTGAACACCGGGGAGCTGTTTTTT.

The J gene is TRBJ1-4, the V gene TRBV5-1; tentative D call: TRBD1 (5 bases). Trimming took 0 bases from V and 8 from J, leaving 14 bases between them. Germline lookup yields CDR1 SGHRS and CDR2 YFSETQ. CDR3 length equals 15 residues. DNA for the CDR3: TGCGCCAGCAGCTTGGAGGGGCTCGATCAAGAAAAACTGTTTTTT. Its protein is CASSLEGLDQEKLFF.

This clone was recorded once. V gene TRBV7-9 combines with J gene TRBJ1-5; 7 nucleotides match TRBD1. V lost 6 bases to trimming and J lost 0 bases; unmatched junction nucleotides: 8. Germline lookup yields CDR1 SEHNR and CDR2 FQNEAQ (reference sequence). The CDR3 has 16 residues. CDR3 residues: CASSPGTDYSNQPQHF. The CDR3 DNA follows: TGTGCCAGCAGTCCCGGGACAGATTATAGCAATCAGCCCCAGCATTTT. Based on the CDR3 plus reference TRBV7-9 and TRBJ1-5, the full variable domain is DTGVSQNPRHKITKRGQNVTFRCDPISEHNRLYWYRQTLGQGPEFLTYFQNEAQLEKSRLLSDRFSAERPKGSFSTLEIQRTEQGDSAMYLCASSPGTDYSNQPQHFGDGTRLSIL.

The rearrangement joins TRBV5-1 to TRBJ2-2, with D perhaps given as TRBD1 or TRBD2 (5 bases each). Trimming took off 6 bases at V and 0 bases at J, with 27 bases between the two ends. CDR1 is SGHRS and CDR2 is YFSETQ in the germline V gene. The CDR3 contains 20 residues. CDR3 DNA sequence: TGCGCCAGCATAGTTCGTACCCATGGGACGCGTTTGGCGAACACCGGGGAGCTGTTTTTT. This gives the protein CASIVRTHGTRLANTGELFF.

V is TRBV9 and J is TRBJ1-4; D may be TRBD1 (5 bases). The germline CDR1 and CDR2 sequences are SGDLS and YYNGEE. V was cut by 1 base and J by 2 bases, with 9 bases left in between. The CDR3 extends over 15 amino acids. CDR3 amino acids: CASSVTYRTNEKLFF. CDR3 sequence (DNA): TGTGCCAGCAGCGTAACGTACAGGACTAATGAAAAACTGTTTTTT. Supplemented by reference TRBV9 and TRBJ1-4, the full variable domain reads DSGVTQTPKHLITATGQRVTLRCSPRSGDLSVYWYQQSLDQGLQFLIQYYNGEERAKGNILERFSAQQFPDLHSELNLSSLELGDSALYFCASSVTYRTNEKLFFGSGTQLSVL.

This clone has just a few counts. The chain links TRBV2 to TRBJ1-3; D is unresolved. V was shortened by 4 bases and J by 0 bases, with 13 bases between the two germline ends. Germline CDR1 is SNHLY and CDR2 is FYNNEI. The CDR3 is 16 residues long. The CDR3 DNA reads TGTGCCAGCAGTGTTTCCGGTCAAGCCTCTGGAAACACCATATATTTT. As protein: CASSVSGQASGNTIYF.

The V gene is TRBV5-4, the J gene TRBJ2-1; D unresolved. Trimming took off 0 bases at V and 5 bases at J, with 12 bases between the two ends. Germline assignment: CDR1 SGHNT and CDR2 YYREEE (reference sequence). There are 15 residues in the CDR3. The CDR3 DNA is TGTGCCAGCAGCTTGGTTAACTGGACGCACAATGAGCAGTTCTTC. Protein: CASSLVNWTHNEQFF.

The CDR3 is CASSLYRTSGSMGADTQYF. In DNA, the CDR3 is TGTGCCAGCAGCCTGTACAGGACTAGCGGGAGCATGGGGGCAGATACGCAGTATTTT. V and J are TRBV3-1 (or the pseudogene TRBV3-2) and TRBJ2-3, with 13 bases that match TRBD2. With 4 bases clipped from V and 4 bases from J, the junction kept 14 bases outside the gene matches. Per the germline V gene, CDR1 is LGHDT and CDR2 is YNNKEL (reference sequence). The CDR3 contains 19 residues.

The CDR3, as DNA: TGTGCCAGCAGCTCGGGGACAGCCCATGAAAAACTGTTTTTT. Protein sequence: CASSSGTAHEKLFF. The genes are TRBV7-2 and TRBJ1-4, with 7 bases lining up with TRBD1. Germline CDR1 is SGHTA and CDR2 is FQGNSA. With V trimmed by 4 bases and J by 6 bases, 5 bases remained unmatched. The CDR3 extends over 14 amino acids.

This sequence joins TRBV5-4 and TRBJ2-5, with 8 bases aligning to TRBD2. Per the germline V gene, CDR1 is SGHNT and CDR2 is YYREEE (reference sequence). V was clipped by 4 bases and J by 1 base; unmatched bases: 6. The CDR3 length is 15 residues. Here the CDR3 reads CASSPPTSGQETQYF. In DNA, the CDR3 is TGTGCCAGCAGCCCCCCCACTAGCGGCCAAGAGACCCAGTACTTC.

A single count supports this clone. This sequence joins TRBV18 and TRBJ2-1, with 10 bases aligning to TRBD2. V lost 2 bases, J lost 6 bases, and 7 bases stayed unmatched. Germline CDR1 is KGHSH and CDR2 is LQKENI. The CDR3 totals 16 residues. In nucleotides, the CDR3 is TGTGCCAGCTCACCAACTAGCGGGATGGGGCTCAATGAGCAGTTCTTC. Its translation is CASSPTSGMGLNEQFF.